This TCR beta chain was documented in a study of cytomegalovirus exposure and HLA in healthy donors. The V gene's germline CDR1 is SGHDN and CDR2 FVKESK. The V gene lost 4 bases and the J gene lost 0 bases, with 13 bases spanning the gap. CDR3 size: 17 residues. PCR used 60 Vbeta primers and 13 Jbeta primers. Assay: immunoSEQ multiplex PCR; the TCRdb copy retains only in-frame clones and omits some. Counted here are roughly 260,000 clones, 84% occurring once; the ten biggest clones make up about 2%. This clonotype was sampled from a woman between 40 and 50 years old in good health and CMV-seropositive. Sequencing was performed on PBMCs. The V call is TRBV14, the J call TRBJ1-6; no reliable D call. CDR3 residues: CASSLSGDISYNSPLHF. The DNA for the CDR3 is TGTGCCAGCAGCCTAAGCGGGGATATCTCCTATAATTCACCCCTCCACTTT.